This entry features one TCR beta chain sequence. This sample is drawn from a study of T-cell reconstitution after alpha-beta-depleted transplantation in children. The library targeted TCRbeta and was prepared with unique molecular identifiers. MiXCR, run by TCRdb on the PCR reads, gives a single entry per CDR3 protein. Of 350,000 to 450,000 distinct CDR3 sequences detected, around 21% appear once; the ten largest clones hold around 4%. The sequencing used PBMCs from the stem cell graft donor, collected from the stem cell graft. This clonotype was obtained from a human donor who donated a stem cell graft to a child with acute myeloid leukemia.

The chain's CDR3 is CASSLIGGDEQFF. In DNA, the CDR3 is TGTGCCAGCAGCCTCATCGGGGGCGATGAGCAGTTCTTC. This chain links TRBV6-6 with TRBJ2-1, with D perhaps being TRBD1 or TRBD2 (6 bases each). V dropped 6 bases and J dropped 8 bases, with 14 bases sitting between them. The CDR3 is made up of 13 amino acids. Germline lookup yields CDR1 MNHNY and CDR2 SVGAGI (reference sequence).